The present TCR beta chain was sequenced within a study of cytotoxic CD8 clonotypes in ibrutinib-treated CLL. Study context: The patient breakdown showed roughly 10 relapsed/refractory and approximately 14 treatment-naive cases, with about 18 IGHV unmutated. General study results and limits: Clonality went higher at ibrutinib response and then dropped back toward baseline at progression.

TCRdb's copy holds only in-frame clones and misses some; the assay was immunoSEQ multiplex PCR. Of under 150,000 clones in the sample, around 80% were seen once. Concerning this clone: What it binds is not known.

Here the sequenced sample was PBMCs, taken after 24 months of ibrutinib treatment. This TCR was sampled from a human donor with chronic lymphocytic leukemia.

CDR3 nucleotides: TGTGCCAGTAGCCCCAAGTTCAGGGTTTCAGCGGAGACCCAGTACTTC. Protein product: CASSPKFRVSAETQYF. The genes are TRBV19 and TRBJ2-5; TRBD1 might be the D (5 bases). V shed 6 bases and J shed 5 bases, with 22 bases lying between them. From germline, CDR1 is LNHDA and CDR2 SQIVND (reference sequence). This CDR3 contains 16 residues.